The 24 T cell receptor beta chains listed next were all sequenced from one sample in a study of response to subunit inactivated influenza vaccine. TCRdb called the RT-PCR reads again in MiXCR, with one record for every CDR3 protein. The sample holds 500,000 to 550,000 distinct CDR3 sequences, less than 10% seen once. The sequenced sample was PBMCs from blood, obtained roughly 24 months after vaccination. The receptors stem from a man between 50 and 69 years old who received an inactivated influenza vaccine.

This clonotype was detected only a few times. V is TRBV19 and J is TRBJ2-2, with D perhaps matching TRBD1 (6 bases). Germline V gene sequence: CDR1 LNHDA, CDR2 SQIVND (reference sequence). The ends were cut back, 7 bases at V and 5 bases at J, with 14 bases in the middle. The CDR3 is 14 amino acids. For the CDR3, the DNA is TGTGCCAGTACCCGGACAGCACTAACCGGGGAGCTGTTTTTT. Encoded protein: CASTRTALTGELFF.

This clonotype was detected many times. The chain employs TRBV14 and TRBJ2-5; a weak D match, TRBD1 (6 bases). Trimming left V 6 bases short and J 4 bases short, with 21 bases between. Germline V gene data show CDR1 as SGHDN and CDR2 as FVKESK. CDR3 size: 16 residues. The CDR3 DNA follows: TGTGCCAGCAGTCGCTTCGACAGGCGCGTGGGAGAGACCCAGTACTTC. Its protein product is CASSRFDRRVGETQYF.

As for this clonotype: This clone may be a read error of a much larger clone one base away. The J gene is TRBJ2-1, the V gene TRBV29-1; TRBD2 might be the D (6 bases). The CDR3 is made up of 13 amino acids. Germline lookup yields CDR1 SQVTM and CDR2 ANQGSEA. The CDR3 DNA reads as TGCAGCGTTCTGTGGGAGGTCTACAATGAGGAGTTCTTC. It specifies CSVLWEVYNEEFF.

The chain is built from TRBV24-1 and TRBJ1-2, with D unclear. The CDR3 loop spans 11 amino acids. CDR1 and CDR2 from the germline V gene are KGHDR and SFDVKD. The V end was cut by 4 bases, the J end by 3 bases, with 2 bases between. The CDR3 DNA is TGTGCCACCAGTGACCACTATGGCTACACCTTC. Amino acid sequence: CATSDHYGYTF.

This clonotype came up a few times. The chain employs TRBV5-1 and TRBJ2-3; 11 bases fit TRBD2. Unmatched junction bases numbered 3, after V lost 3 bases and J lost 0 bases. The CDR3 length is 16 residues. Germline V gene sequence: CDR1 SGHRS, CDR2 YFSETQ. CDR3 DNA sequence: TGCGCCAGCAGCTATACTAGCGGGAGAAGCACAGATACGCAGTATTTT. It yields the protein CASSYTSGRSTDTQYF.

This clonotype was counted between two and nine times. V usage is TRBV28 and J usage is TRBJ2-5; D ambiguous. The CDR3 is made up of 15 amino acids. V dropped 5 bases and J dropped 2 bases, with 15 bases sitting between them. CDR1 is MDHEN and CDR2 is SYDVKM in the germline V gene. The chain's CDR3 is CASSLGRSVQETQYF. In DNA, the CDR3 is TGTGCCAGCAGTCTAGGGCGTTCCGTTCAAGAGACCCAGTACTTC.

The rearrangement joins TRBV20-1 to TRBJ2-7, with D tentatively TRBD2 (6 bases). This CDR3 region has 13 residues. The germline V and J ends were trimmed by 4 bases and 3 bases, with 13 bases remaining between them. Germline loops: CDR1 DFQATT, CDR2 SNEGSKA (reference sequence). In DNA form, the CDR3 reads TGCAGTGCTATAAGGGACTGGGACTACGAGCAGTACTTC. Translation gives CSAIRDWDYEQYF.

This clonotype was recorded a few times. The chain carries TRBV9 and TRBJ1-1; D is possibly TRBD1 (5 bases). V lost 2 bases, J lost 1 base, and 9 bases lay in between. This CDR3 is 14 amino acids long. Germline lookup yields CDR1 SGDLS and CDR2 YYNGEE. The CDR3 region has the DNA TGTGCCAGCAGCGTTAGGGGACCGAACACTGAAGCTTTCTTT. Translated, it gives CASSVRGPNTEAFF.

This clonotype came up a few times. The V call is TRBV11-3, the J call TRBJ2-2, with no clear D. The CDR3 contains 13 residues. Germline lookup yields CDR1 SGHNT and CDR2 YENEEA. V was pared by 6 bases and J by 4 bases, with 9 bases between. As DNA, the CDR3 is TGTGCCAGCAGTAAAGGATCCACCGGGGAGCTGTTTTTT. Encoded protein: CASSKGSTGELFF.

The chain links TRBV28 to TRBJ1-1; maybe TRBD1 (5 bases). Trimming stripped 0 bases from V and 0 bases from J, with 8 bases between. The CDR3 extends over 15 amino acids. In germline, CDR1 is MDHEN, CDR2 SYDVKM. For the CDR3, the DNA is TGTGCCAGCAGTTTATGGAACAGGCTGAACACTGAAGCTTTCTTT. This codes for CASSLWNRLNTEAFF.

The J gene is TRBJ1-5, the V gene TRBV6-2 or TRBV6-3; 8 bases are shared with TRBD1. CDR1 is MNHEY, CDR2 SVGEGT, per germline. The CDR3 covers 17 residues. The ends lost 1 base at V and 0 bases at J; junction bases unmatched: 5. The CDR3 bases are TGTGCCAGCAGTTACTTTCCGACAGGGGCTAGCAATCAGCCCCAGCATTTT. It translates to CASSYFPTGASNQPQHF.

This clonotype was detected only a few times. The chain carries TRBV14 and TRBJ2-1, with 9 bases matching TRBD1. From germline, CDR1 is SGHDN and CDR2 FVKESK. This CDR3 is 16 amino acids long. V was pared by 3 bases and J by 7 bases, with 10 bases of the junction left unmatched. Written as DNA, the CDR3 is TGTGCCAGCAGCCATCCCAGGGCAGGGACAGGGAATGAGCAGTTCTTC. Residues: CASSHPRAGTGNEQFF.

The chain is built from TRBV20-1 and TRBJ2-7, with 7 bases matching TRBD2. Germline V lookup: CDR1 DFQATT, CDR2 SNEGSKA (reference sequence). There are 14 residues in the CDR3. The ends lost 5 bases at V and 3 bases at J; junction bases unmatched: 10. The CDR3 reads CSAARSGTNYEQYF. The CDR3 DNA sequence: TGCAGTGCTGCTAGATCCGGGACTAACTACGAGCAGTACTTC.

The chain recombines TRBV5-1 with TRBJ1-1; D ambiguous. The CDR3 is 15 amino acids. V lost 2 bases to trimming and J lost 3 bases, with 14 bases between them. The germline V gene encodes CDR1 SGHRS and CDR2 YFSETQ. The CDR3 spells CASSFDRVGDTEAFF. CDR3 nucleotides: TGCGCCAGCAGCTTCGATCGGGTCGGGGACACTGAAGCTTTCTTT.

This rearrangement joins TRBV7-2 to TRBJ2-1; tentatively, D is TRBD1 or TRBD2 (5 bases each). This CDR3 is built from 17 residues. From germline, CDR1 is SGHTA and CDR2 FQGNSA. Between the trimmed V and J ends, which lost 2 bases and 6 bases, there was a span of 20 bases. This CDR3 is CASSLRAEYRDRNEQFF. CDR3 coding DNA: TGTGCCAGCAGCTTACGTGCCGAATACCGGGACCGCAATGAGCAGTTCTTC.

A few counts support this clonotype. The CDR3 reads CASSLSAGTFGYYGYTF. CDR3 coding DNA: TGTGCCAGCAGTTTATCTGCGGGGACCTTTGGCTACTATGGCTACACCTTC. The chain joins TRBV28 to TRBJ1-2, with a weak D call TRBD1 (5 bases). The CDR3 contains 17 residues. The V gene lost 1 base and the J gene lost 3 bases, with 18 bases spanning the gap. Germline loops: CDR1 MDHEN, CDR2 SYDVKM.

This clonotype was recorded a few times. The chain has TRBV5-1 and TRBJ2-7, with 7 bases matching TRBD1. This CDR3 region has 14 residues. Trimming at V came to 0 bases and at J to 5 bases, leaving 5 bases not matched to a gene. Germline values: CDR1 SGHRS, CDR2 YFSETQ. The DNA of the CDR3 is TGCGCCAGCAGCTTGGACAGGGGAGTAGACGAGCAGTACTTC. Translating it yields CASSLDRGVDEQYF.

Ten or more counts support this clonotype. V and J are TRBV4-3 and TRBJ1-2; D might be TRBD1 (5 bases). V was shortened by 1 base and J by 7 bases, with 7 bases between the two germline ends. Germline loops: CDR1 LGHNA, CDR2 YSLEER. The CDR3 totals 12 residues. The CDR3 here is CASSQGGSGYTF. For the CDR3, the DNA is TGCGCCAGCAGCCAAGGGGGCTCTGGCTACACCTTC.

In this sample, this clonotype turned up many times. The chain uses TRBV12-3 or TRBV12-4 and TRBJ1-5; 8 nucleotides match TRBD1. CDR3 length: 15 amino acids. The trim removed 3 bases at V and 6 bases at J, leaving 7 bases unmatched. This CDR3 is CASSFGRGQVQPQHF. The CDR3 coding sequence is TGTGCCAGCAGTTTTGGCAGGGGGCAGGTTCAGCCCCAGCATTTT.

The CDR3 region has the DNA TGCAGTGCTAGAGATCCCGGCGGGGGGTACCAAGAGACCCAGTACTTC. As protein: CSARDPGGGYQETQYF. This chain links TRBV20-1 with TRBJ2-5; 8 bases line up with TRBD2. Germline CDR1 and CDR2: DFQATT and SNEGSKA (reference sequence). V was pared by 0 bases and J by 0 bases, with 6 bases of the junction left unmatched. This CDR3 contains 16 residues.

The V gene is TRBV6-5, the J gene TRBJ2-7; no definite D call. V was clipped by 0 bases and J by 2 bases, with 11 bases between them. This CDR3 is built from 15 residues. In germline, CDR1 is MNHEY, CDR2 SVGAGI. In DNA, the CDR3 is TGTGCCAGCAGTTACTCGGGCGAAAGGGCCTACGAGCAGTACTTC. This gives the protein CASSYSGERAYEQYF.

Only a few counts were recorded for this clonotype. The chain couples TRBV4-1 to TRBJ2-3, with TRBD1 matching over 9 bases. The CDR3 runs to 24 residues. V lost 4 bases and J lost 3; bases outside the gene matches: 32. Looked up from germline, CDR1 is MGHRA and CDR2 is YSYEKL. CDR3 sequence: CASSRWRQGIEDIVGTGRTDTQYF. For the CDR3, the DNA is TGCGCCAGCAGCCGGTGGCGGCAGGGAATAGAGGACATTGTGGGGACAGGGAGGACAGATACGCAGTATTTT.

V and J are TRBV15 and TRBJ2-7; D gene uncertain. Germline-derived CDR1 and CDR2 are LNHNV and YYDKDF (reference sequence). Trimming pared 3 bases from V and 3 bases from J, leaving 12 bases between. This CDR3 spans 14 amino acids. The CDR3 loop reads CATSSSDGFYEQYF. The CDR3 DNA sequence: TGTGCCACCAGCAGTTCGGACGGGTTCTACGAGCAGTACTTC.

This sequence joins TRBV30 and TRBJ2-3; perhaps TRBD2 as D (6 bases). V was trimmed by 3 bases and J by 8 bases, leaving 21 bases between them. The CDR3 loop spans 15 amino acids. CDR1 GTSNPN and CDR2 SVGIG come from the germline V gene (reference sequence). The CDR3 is CAWSWRGTEGGTQYF. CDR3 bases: TGTGCCTGGAGCTGGAGAGGGACGGAGGGAGGTACGCAGTATTTT.